This entry concerns a single T cell receptor beta chain. Its antigen remains unidentified. This may come from a read error, since a much larger clone is one base off. Receptors were amplified or captured by PCR. Sequencing took place on an Illumina HiSeq 2500. TCR library preparation used molecular barcoding, with unique molecular identifiers applied to normalize quantification of the TCRbeta repertoire. The public reads were reanalyzed by TCRdb: fastp trimming at Q25, MiXCR alignment, in-frame beta chains only. CDR3 protein duplicates are merged, each entry listing the most common genes and DNA. This sample lists roughly 610,000 distinct CDR3 sequences; under 12% were detected once. Less than 5% of the sample lies in the top ten. This record comes from a study of T-cell reconstitution after alpha-beta-depleted transplantation in children listed by TCRdb under 2016. About the study as a whole: Using TCR repertoire profiling, the study quantitatively followed how T-cell immune reconstitution unfolded in children after TCRalphabeta/CD19-depleted allogeneic hematopoietic cell transplantation.

The CDR3 starts with the cysteine, ends with the phenylalanine, and has 16 residues. The DNA shown is the 48-base CDR3, in frame from base 1. Based on the germline V gene (reference sequence), the CDR1 and CDR2 sequences are SEHNR and FQNEAQ. This specimen consisted of PBMCs from the stem cell graft donor, obtained from the stem cell graft. The TCR was taken from a human donor who donated a stem cell graft to a child with acute myeloid leukemia. The V and J genes are TRBV7-9 and TRBJ2-1; the D gene lacks a confident call. The DNA reads as follows: TGTGCCAGCAGCCCCCAGGACCCAAGCTCCTACAATCAGCAGTTCTTC. Its protein reads: CASSPQDPSSYNQQFF.